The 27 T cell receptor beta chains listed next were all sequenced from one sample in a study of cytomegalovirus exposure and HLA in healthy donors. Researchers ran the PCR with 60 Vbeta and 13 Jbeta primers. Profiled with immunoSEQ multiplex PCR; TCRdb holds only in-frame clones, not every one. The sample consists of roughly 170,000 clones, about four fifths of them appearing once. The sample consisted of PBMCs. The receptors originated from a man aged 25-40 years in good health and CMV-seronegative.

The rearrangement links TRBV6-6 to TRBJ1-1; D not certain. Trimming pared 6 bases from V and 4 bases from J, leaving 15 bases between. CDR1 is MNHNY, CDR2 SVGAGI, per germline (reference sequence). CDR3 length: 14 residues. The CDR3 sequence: CASSPGSPTTEAFF. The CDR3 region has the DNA TGTGCCAGCAGCCCGGGGTCCCCCACCACTGAAGCTTTCTTT.

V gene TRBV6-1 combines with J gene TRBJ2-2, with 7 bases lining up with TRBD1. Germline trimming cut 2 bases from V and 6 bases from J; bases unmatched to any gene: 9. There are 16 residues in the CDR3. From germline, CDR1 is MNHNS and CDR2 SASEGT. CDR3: CASSEFDRDRAGELFF. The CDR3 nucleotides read TGTGCCAGCAGTGAATTTGACAGGGATCGGGCCGGGGAGCTGTTTTTT.

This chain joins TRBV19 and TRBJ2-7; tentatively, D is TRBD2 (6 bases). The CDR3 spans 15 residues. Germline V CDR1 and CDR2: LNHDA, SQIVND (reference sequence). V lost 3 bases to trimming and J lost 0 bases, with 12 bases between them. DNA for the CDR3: TGTGCCAGTAGTATGGGAGGAGACTTCTCCTACGAGCAGTACTTC. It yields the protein CASSMGGDFSYEQYF.

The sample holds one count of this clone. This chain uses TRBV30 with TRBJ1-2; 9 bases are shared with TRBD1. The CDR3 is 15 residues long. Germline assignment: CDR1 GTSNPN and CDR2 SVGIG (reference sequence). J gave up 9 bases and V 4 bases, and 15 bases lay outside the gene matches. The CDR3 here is CAWTRGGDRVTRYTF. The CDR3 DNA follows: TGTGCCTGGACCAGGGGAGGGGACAGGGTTACGCGCTACACCTTC.

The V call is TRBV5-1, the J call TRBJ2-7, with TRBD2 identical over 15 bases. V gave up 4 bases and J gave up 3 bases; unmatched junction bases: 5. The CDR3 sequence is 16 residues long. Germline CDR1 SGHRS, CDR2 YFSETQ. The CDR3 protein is CASSPGLAGGVYEQYF. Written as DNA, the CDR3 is TGCGCCAGCAGCCCGGGACTAGCGGGAGGAGTCTACGAGCAGTACTTC.

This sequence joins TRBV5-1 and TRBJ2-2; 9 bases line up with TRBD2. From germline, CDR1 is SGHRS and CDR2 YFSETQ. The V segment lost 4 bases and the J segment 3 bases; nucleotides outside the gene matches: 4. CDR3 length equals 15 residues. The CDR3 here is CASSPRLADTGELFF. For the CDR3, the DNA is TGCGCCAGCAGCCCGCGACTAGCGGACACCGGGGAGCTGTTTTTT.

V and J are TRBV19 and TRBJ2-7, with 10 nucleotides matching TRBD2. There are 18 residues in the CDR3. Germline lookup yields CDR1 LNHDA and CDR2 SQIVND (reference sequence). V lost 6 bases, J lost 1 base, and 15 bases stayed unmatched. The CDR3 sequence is CASSPQGRLAGSSYEQYF. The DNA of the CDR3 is TGTGCCAGTAGCCCCCAGGGGAGACTAGCGGGTTCTTCCTACGAGCAGTACTTC.

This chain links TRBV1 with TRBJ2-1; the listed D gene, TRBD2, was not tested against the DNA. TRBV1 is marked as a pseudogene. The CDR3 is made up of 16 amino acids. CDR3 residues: CTSSQDGTSAYNEQFF. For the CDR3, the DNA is TGCACCAGCAGCCAAGATGGGACTAGCGCCTACAATGAGCAGTTCTTC.

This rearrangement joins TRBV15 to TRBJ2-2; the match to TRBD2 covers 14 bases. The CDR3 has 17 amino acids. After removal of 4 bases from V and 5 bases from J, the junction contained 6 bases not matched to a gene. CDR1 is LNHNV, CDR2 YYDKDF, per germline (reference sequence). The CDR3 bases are TGTGCCACCAGCACTTCGACTAGCGGGAGGGAAACCGGGGAGCTGTTTTTT. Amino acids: CATSTSTSGRETGELFF.

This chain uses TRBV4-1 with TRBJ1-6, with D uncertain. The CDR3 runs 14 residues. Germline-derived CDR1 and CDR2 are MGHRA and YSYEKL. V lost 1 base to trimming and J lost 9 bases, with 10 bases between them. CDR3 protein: CASSQVESGSPLHF. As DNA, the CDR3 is TGCGCCAGCAGCCAAGTAGAAAGTGGTTCACCCCTCCACTTT.

CDR3 sequence: CASSLRVGAGGSDEQFF. CDR3 bases: TGTGCCAGCAGCTTACGTGTTGGGGCAGGGGGCTCGGATGAGCAGTTCTTC. The V gene is TRBV7-9, the J gene TRBJ2-1, with 8 nucleotides matching TRBD1. Trimming at V came to 2 bases and at J to 8 bases, leaving 14 bases not matched to a gene. This CDR3 has 17 residues. The V gene's germline CDR1 is SEHNR and CDR2 FQNEAQ (reference sequence). Combining the CDR3 with reference TRBV7-9 and TRBJ2-1 gives the whole variable domain DTGVSQNPRHKITKRGQNVTFRCDPISEHNRLYWYRQTLGQGPEFLTYFQNEAQLEKSRLLSDRFSAERPKGSFSTLEIQRTEQGDSAMYLCASSLRVGAGGSDEQFFGPGTRLTVL.

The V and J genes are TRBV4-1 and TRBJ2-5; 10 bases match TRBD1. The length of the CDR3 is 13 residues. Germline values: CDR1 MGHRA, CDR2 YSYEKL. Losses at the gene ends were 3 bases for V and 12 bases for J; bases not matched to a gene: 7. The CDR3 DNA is TGCGCCAGCAGCCATACCGGGACAGGGGAGAAGTACTTC. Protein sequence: CASSHTGTGEKYF.

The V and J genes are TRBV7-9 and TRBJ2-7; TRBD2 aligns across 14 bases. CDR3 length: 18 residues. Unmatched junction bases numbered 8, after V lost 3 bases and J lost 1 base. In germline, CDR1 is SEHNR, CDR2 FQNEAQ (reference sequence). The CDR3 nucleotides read TGTGCCAGCAGCTTGGGGACTAGCGGGGGAACCGGGTCCTACGAGCAGTACTTC. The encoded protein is CASSLGTSGGTGSYEQYF.

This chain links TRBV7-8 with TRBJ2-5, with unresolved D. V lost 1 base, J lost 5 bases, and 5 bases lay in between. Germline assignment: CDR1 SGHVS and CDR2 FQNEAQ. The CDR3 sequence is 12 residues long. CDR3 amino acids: CASSLGPETQYF. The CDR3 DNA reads TGTGCCAGCAGCTTAGGGCCCGAGACCCAGTACTTC.

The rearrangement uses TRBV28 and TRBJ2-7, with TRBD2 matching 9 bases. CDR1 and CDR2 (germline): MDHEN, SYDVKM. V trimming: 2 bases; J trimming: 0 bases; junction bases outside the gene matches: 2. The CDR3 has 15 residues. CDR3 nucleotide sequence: TGTGCCAGCAGTTTAGGACTAGCGATCTCCTACGAGCAGTACTTC. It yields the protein CASSLGLAISYEQYF.

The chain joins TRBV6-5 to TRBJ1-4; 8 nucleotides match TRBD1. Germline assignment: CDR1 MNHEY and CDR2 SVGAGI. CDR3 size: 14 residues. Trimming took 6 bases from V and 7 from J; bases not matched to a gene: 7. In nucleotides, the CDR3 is TGTGCCAGCAGGGACAGGGTCGGGGGTGAAAAACTGTTTTTT. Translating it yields CASRDRVGGEKLFF.

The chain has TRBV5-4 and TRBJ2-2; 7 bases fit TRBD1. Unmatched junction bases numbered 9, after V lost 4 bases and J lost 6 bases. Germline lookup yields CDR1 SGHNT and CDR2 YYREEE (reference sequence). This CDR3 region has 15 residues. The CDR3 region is CASSLEQGPAGELFF. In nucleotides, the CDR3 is TGTGCCAGCAGCCTGGAACAGGGGCCCGCCGGGGAGCTGTTTTTT.

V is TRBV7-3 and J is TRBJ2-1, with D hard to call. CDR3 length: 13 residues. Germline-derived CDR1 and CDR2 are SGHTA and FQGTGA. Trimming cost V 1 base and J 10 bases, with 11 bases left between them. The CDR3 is CASSLIPNGEQFF. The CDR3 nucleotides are TGTGCCAGCAGCTTAATTCCGAACGGGGAGCAGTTCTTC.

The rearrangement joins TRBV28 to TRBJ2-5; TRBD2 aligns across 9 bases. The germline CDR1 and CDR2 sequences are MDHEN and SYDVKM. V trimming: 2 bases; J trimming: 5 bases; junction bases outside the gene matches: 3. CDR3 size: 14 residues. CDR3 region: CASSLPSGAETQYF. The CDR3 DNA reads TGTGCCAGCAGTTTACCTAGCGGGGCCGAGACCCAGTACTTC.

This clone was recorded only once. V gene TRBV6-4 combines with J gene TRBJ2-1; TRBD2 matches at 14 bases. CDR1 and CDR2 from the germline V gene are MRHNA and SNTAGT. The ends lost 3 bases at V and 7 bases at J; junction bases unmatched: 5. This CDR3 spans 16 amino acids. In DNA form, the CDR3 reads TGTGCCAGCAGTGAGGGACTAGCGGGAGCGGGGAATGAGCAGTTCTTC. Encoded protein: CASSEGLAGAGNEQFF.

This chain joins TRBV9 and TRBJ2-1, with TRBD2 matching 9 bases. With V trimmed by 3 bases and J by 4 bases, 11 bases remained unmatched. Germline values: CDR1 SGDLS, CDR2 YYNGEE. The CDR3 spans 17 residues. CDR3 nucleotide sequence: TGTGCCAGCAGCGCGAGCCTCGGGACTAGCCCGTACAATGAGCAGTTCTTC. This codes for CASSASLGTSPYNEQFF.

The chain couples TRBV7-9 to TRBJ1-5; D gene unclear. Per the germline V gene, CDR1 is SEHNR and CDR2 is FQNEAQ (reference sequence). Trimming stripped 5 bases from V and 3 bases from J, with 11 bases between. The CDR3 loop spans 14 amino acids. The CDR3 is CASSHTDFNQPQHF. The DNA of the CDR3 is TGTGCCAGCAGCCACACGGACTTCAATCAGCCCCAGCATTTT.

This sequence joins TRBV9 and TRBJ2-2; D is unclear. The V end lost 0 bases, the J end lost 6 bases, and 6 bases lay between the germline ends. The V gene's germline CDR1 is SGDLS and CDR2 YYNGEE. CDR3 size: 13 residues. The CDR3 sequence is CASSVASAGELFF. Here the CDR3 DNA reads TGTGCCAGCAGCGTAGCTTCCGCCGGGGAGCTGTTTTTT.

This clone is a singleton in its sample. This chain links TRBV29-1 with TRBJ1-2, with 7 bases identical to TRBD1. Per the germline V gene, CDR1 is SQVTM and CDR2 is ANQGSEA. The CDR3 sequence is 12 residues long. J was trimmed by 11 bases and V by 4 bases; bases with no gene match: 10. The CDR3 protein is CSVVEDREVYTF. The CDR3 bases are TGCAGCGTTGTCGAAGACAGGGAAGTTTACACCTTC.

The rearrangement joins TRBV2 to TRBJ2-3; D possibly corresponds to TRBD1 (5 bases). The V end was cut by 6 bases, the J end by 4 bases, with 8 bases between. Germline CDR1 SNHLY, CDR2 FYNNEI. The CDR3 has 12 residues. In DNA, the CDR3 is TGTGCCAGCAGGTGGGGCGCAGATACGCAGTATTTT. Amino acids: CASRWGADTQYF.

CDR3 residues: CASSSSGGAQETQYF. In DNA form, the CDR3 reads TGTGCCAGCAGTTCTAGCGGGGGGGCGCAAGAGACCCAGTACTTC. The chain joins TRBV6-5 to TRBJ2-5, with 12 bases fitting TRBD2. This CDR3 region has 15 residues. In germline, CDR1 is MNHEY, CDR2 SVGAGI. The V segment lost 4 bases and the J segment 2 bases; nucleotides outside the gene matches: 2.

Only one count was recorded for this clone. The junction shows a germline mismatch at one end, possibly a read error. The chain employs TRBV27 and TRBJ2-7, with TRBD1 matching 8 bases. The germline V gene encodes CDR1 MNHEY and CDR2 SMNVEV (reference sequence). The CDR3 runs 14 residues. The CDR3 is CASSLDRVSSEQYF. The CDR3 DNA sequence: TGTGCCAGCAGTCTGGACAGGGTCTCCTCCGAGCAGTACTTC.